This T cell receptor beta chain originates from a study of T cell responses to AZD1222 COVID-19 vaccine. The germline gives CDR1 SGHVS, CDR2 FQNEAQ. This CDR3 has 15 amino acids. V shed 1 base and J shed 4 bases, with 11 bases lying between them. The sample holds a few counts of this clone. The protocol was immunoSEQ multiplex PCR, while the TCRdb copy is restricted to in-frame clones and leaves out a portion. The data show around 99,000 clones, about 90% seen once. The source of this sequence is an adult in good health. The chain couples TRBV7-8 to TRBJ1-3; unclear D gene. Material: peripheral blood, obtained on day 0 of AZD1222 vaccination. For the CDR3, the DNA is TGTGCCAGCAGCTTAGGATGGAGGGTCGGAAACACCATATATTTT. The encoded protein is CASSLGWRVGNTIYF.